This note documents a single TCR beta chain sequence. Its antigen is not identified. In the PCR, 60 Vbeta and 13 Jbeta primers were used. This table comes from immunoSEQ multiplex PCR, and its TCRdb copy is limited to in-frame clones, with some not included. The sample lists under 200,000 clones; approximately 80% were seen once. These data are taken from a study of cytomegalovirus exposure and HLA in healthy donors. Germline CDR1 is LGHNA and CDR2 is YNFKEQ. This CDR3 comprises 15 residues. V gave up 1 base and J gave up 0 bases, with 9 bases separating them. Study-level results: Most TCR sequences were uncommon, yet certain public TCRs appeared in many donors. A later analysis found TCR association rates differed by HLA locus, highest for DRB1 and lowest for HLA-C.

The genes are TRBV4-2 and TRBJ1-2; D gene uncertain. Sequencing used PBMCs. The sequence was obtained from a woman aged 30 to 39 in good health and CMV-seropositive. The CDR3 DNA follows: TGTGCCAGCAGCCAAGTCGGGGATGCTAACTATGGCTACACCTTC. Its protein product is CASSQVGDANYGYTF.